The 12 T cell receptor beta chains presented below share a single source sample, sequenced in a study of T cell changes during pregnancy in multiple sclerosis. Here immunoSEQ multiplex PCR was the method, and the copy in TCRdb shows in-frame clones only, minus some. The table shows about 40,000 clones, with 85% to 90% occurring only once. Here the sequenced sample was peripheral blood, taken in the second trimester of pregnancy. The receptors here all came from a female donor in good health, enrolled as a control in a pregnancy study.

The V and J genes are TRBV13 and TRBJ1-1, with D tentatively TRBD1 (6 bases). Germline V gene data show CDR1 as PRHDT and CDR2 as FYEKMQ (reference sequence). CDR3 length equals 15 residues. V was pared by 5 bases and J by 6 bases, with 19 bases between. The CDR3 nucleotides read TGTGCCAGCAGCCCCTGGACAGCCGCGAGGGCTGAAGCTTTCTTT. It codes for CASSPWTAARAEAFF.

This clone occurred a few times. This sequence joins TRBV30 and TRBJ1-2, with TRBD1 matching over 8 bases. With V trimmed by 5 bases and J by 4 bases, 9 bases remained unmatched. The V gene's germline CDR1 is GTSNPN and CDR2 SVGIG (reference sequence). This CDR3 region has 14 residues. The CDR3 sequence is CAWEDREYGYGYTF. In DNA, the CDR3 is TGTGCCTGGGAGGACAGGGAGTACGGCTATGGCTACACCTTC.

V is TRBV7-2 and J is TRBJ1-2; 9 nucleotides align to TRBD1. Germline V gene data show CDR1 as SGHTA and CDR2 as FQGNSA. V lost 4 bases to trimming and J lost 3 bases; unmatched junction nucleotides: 6. The CDR3 spans 15 residues. The CDR3: CASSYPRQGDYGYTF. The CDR3 DNA sequence: TGTGCCAGCAGCTATCCAAGACAGGGGGACTATGGCTACACCTTC.

CDR3 coding DNA: TGCGCCAGCAGCTTGGCCGGAGGAAGCGGGAGGGGTATGGACACCGGGGAGCTGTTTTTT. This gives the protein CASSLAGGSGRGMDTGELFF. The chain carries TRBV5-1 and TRBJ2-2; 10 bases are shared with TRBD2. The germline gives CDR1 SGHRS, CDR2 YFSETQ. Trimming removed 0 bases from V and 3 bases from J; junction bases left unmatched: 14. The CDR3 extends over 20 amino acids.

V is TRBV30 and J is TRBJ1-1; D possibly corresponds to TRBD1 (5 bases). Germline assignment: CDR1 GTSNPN and CDR2 SVGIG (reference sequence). The CDR3 sequence is 12 residues long. The V gene lost 5 bases and the J gene lost 0 bases, with 7 bases spanning the gap. In DNA, the CDR3 is TGTGCCTGGCGACAGCTGAACACTGAAGCTTTCTTT. Residues: CAWRQLNTEAFF.

This chain links TRBV11-3 with TRBJ2-6; a weak D match, TRBD1 (5 bases). Trimming shortened V by 5 bases and J by 1 base, and 9 bases separated the two germline ends. From germline, CDR1 is SGHNT and CDR2 YENEEA. This CDR3 is built from 15 residues. The CDR3 DNA is TGTGCCAGCAGCGACAGACGTTCTGGGGCCAACGTCCTGACTTTC. Translating it yields CASSDRRSGANVLTF.

J is TRBJ2-2 and V is TRBV7-8, with 7 bases fitting TRBD1. CDR1 SGHVS and CDR2 FQNEAQ come from the germline V gene. This CDR3 spans 15 amino acids. The V and J ends lost 5 bases and 5 bases, in that order; junction bases with no gene match: 8. CDR3 bases: TGTGCCAGCAGCCCGGACAGGCCAGGGACCGGGGAGCTGTTTTTT. Amino acid sequence: CASSPDRPGTGELFF. Supplemented by reference TRBV7-8 and TRBJ2-2, the full variable domain reads GAGVSQSPRYKVAKRGQDVALRCDPISGHVSLFWYQQALGQGPEFLTYFQNEAQLDKSGLPSDRFFAERPEGSVSTLKIQRTQQEDSAVYLCASSPDRPGTGELFFGEGSRLTVL.

The rearrangement links TRBV7-9 to TRBJ2-5, with TRBD2 as a possible D gene (6 bases). Germline CDR1 SEHNR, CDR2 FQNEAQ (reference sequence). The CDR3 spans 12 residues. Trimming took off 5 bases at V and 3 bases at J, with 7 bases between the two ends. The CDR3 DNA reads TGTGCCAGCAGCCGCGGGGAAGAGACCCAGTACTTC. Translating gives CASSRGEETQYF.

The CDR3 is CSAQSQETQYF. DNA of the CDR3: TGCAGTGCCCAGTCCCAAGAGACCCAGTACTTC. V gene TRBV20-1 combines with J gene TRBJ2-5; no firm D call. Germline CDR1 is DFQATT and CDR2 is SNEGSKA (reference sequence). Trimming removed 6 bases at V and 1 base at J, with 6 bases between. CDR3 length equals 11 residues.

CDR3 in amino acids: CAWSTQGTMQYF. DNA of the CDR3: TGTGCCTGGAGTACACAGGGTACGATGCAGTACTTC. V is TRBV30 and J is TRBJ2-7; a possible D gene is TRBD1 (6 bases). The CDR3 is 12 amino acids. Trimming removed 2 bases at V and 9 bases at J, with 14 bases between. Germline loops: CDR1 GTSNPN, CDR2 SVGIG (reference sequence).

J is TRBJ1-1 and V is TRBV2; a possible D gene is TRBD1 (5 bases). The CDR3 loop spans 13 amino acids. Trimming removed 7 bases at V and 3 bases at J, with 12 bases between. Germline V gives CDR1 SNHLY, CDR2 FYNNEI. The CDR3 sequence: CASTGGQDTEAFF. The CDR3, as DNA: TGTGCCAGCACGGGGGGTCAGGACACTGAAGCTTTCTTT. Looking up the rest from reference TRBV2 and TRBJ1-1 gives the full variable domain: EPEVTQTPSHQVTQMGQEVILRCVPISNHLYFYWYRQILGQKVEFLVSFYNNEISEKSEIFDDQFSVERPDGSNFTLKIRSTKLEDSAMYFCASTGGQDTEAFFGQGTRLTVV.

The V and J genes are TRBV18 and TRBJ1-2; possible D gene TRBD1, 5 bases. Looked up from germline, CDR1 is KGHSH and CDR2 is LQKENI. Trimming shortened V by 0 bases and J by 3 bases, and 8 bases separated the two germline ends. The CDR3 is 14 amino acids. The DNA of the CDR3 is TGTGCCAGCTCACCACCAGGGGTCTACTATGGCTACACCTTC. Its translation: CASSPPGVYYGYTF.